Shown below are 10 T cell receptor beta chains from a single sample sequenced in a study of cytomegalovirus exposure and HLA in healthy donors. Both 60 Vbeta primers and 13 Jbeta primers went into the PCR. Repertoires were generated with immunoSEQ multiplex PCR, while TCRdb's copy carries only in-frame clones and drops some. The table includes about 200,000 clones, around 77% detected once. The sequenced material came from PBMCs. The receptors were sampled from a woman in her twenties or thirties in good health and CMV-seronegative.

As regards this clone: Relative to the germline gene, one junction end is altered; a read error may explain this. V usage is TRBV14 and J usage is TRBJ1-2, with TRBD1 as a possible D gene (6 bases). This CDR3 has 15 amino acids. Germline V gene data show CDR1 as SGHDN and CDR2 as FVKESK. DNA of the CDR3: TGTGCCAGCAGCCAGGAAACCGGGACACTCGTTGGCGACACCTTC. Amino acid sequence: CASSQETGTLVGDTF.

This sequence joins TRBV7-3 and TRBJ2-6; a weak D match, TRBD2 (7 bases). The V end was cut by 4 bases, the J end by 0 bases, with 13 bases between. The CDR3 contains 17 residues. In germline, CDR1 is SGHTA, CDR2 FQGTGA. CDR3 sequence: CASSSSGGLSGANVLTF. The CDR3 nucleotides read TGTGCCAGCAGCTCCTCCGGGGGGCTCTCTGGGGCCAACGTCCTGACTTTC.

This chain uses TRBV6-6 with TRBJ1-2; D perhaps matches TRBD1 (5 bases). The CDR3 runs to 15 residues. The germline V gene has CDR1 MNHNY and CDR2 SVGAGI (reference sequence). The ends were cut back, 6 bases at V and 4 bases at J, with 18 bases in the middle. The CDR3 DNA is TGTGCCAGCAGCCCATCTTTGGGAGGGACCTATGGCTACACCTTC. This translates into CASSPSLGGTYGYTF.

The J gene is TRBJ2-2, the V gene TRBV4-1; D is possibly TRBD2 (6 bases). The V gene lost 6 bases and the J gene lost 2 bases, with 7 bases spanning the gap. The germline gives CDR1 MGHRA, CDR2 YSYEKL. CDR3 size: 13 residues. The CDR3 nucleotides read TGCGCCAGCAGGGACTACAACACCGGGGAGCTGTTTTTT. This sequence encodes CASRDYNTGELFF.

V and J are TRBV5-1 and TRBJ2-5; maybe TRBD1 (7 bases). V was cut by 4 bases and J by 4 bases, with 14 bases left in between. The CDR3 sequence is 14 residues long. Looked up from germline, CDR1 is SGHRS and CDR2 is YFSETQ. CDR3 sequence: CASSRDREAETQYF. DNA of the CDR3: TGCGCCAGCAGCCGTGACAGGGAGGCAGAGACCCAGTACTTC.

This clone was recorded at least ten times. CDR3 sequence (DNA): TGCGCCAGCAGCCCGGCGGGGGAGTCCTACGAGCAGTACTTC. This encodes CASSPAGESYEQYF. The V call is TRBV5-1, the J call TRBJ2-7, with 7 bases that match TRBD2. Trimming took 4 bases from V and 1 from J; bases not matched to a gene: 5. CDR3 length: 14 amino acids. Germline CDR1 and CDR2: SGHRS and YFSETQ.

The V gene is TRBV9, the J gene TRBJ2-1; 7 bases fit TRBD1. This CDR3 spans 15 amino acids. Trimming took 0 bases from V and 4 from J; bases not matched to a gene: 4. The V gene's germline CDR1 is SGDLS and CDR2 YYNGEE. CDR3 nucleotides: TGTGCCAGCAGCGTAGTCGGGACAGAGTACAATGAGCAGTTCTTC. It codes for CASSVVGTEYNEQFF.

The CDR3 bases are TGTGCCTGGAGTGTATTCAGGGATCAGCCCCAGCATTTT. It is translated as CAWSVFRDQPQHF. The rearrangement links TRBV30 to TRBJ1-5; tentatively, D is TRBD1 (5 bases). Germline loops: CDR1 GTSNPN, CDR2 SVGIG (reference sequence). The CDR3 runs 13 residues. V dropped 0 bases and J dropped 5 bases, with 8 bases sitting between them.

The chain joins TRBV29-1 to TRBJ2-1; TRBD2 is a possible D gene (5 bases). V gave up 7 bases and J gave up 7 bases, with 11 bases separating them. Germline V CDR1 and CDR2: SQVTM, ANQGSEA. This CDR3 contains 11 residues. CDR3 region: CSAASWNEQFF. The CDR3 DNA reads as TGCAGCGCGGCTAGCTGGAATGAGCAGTTCTTC.

This clone was seen only a few times. This sequence joins TRBV7-8 and TRBJ2-7, with TRBD2 matching 13 bases. The CDR3 is 16 residues long. Germline V gives CDR1 SGHVS, CDR2 FQNEAQ. V shed 5 bases, J shed 4 bases, and the junction held 8 bases outside the gene matches. The DNA for the CDR3 is TGTGCCAGCAGCGACCCCGGGACTAGCGGGGTGTACGAGCAGTACTTC. This translates into CASSDPGTSGVYEQYF.